The rows below give T cell receptor beta chains drawn from one sample of a study of blood T cell repertoires in COVID-19. The table came from immunoSEQ multiplex PCR; TCRdb's copy has only in-frame clones and leaves some out. The data contain around 200,000 clones, roughly nine tenths of them singletons. The specimen sequenced was PBMCs or T cells enriched from blood (not recorded which). These TCRs come from a woman in her twenties or thirties who had recovered from COVID-19. The CDR3 runs from the conserved cysteine through the conserved F or W. The D gene is left open where the match is weak. The size field is filled for only some rows; it gives once, few, many or a size class.

V: TRBV18; D: TRBD1; J: TRBJ1-1; size: .; DNA: TGTGCCAGCTCCGGGACAGGAGGGGACACTGAAGCTTTCTTT; CDR3: CASSGTGGDTEAFF
V: TRBV11-3; D: TRBD1; J: TRBJ1-1; size: .; DNA: TGTGCCAGCAGTCCGGGGGGACAGGGCTACACTGAAGCTTTCTTT; CDR3: CASSPGGQGYTEAFF
V: TRBV9; D: .; J: TRBJ2-1; size: few; DNA: TGTGCCAGCAGCGTAGGAGGGGGCTCCTACAATGAGCAGTTCTTC; CDR3: CASSVGGGSYNEQFF
V: TRBV3-1/TRBV3-2; D: .; J: TRBJ2-3; size: .; DNA: TGTGCCAGCAGCCAAGGAATGGGCTTCTCCGCAGATACGCAGTATTTT; CDR3: CASSQGMGFSADTQYF
V: TRBV9; D: .; J: TRBJ1-3; size: .; DNA: TGTGCCAGCAGCGAACAGGGAGACGGAGCCTCTGGAAACACCATATATTTT; CDR3: CASSEQGDGASGNTIYF
V: TRBV5-4; D: .; J: TRBJ1-2; size: .; DNA: TGTGCCAGCAGCCACAGGACAGAGTCCTATGGCTACACCTTC; CDR3: CASSHRTESYGYTF
V: TRBV2; D: .; J: TRBJ1-6; size: .; DNA: TGTGCCAGCAGTGAGGTCACAGGTTTACCCCTCCACTTT; CDR3: CASSEVTGLPLHF
V: TRBV7-9; D: TRBD1; J: TRBJ2-1; size: .; DNA: TGTGCCAGCAGTAACCTAGGGACAGACAGCTCCTACAATGAGCAGTTCTTC; CDR3: CASSNLGTDSSYNEQFF
V: TRBV12-3/TRBV12-4; D: .; J: TRBJ2-7; size: .; DNA: TGTGCCAGCAGAAGACCACGGGGCGAGCAGTACTTC; CDR3: CASRRPRGEQYF
V: TRBV29-1; D: .; J: TRBJ2-1; size: .; DNA: TGCAGCGTGGCCCCTAGTGCTTTTGACAATGAGCAGTTCTTC; CDR3: CSVAPSAFDNEQFF
V: TRBV7-3; D: TRBD1; J: TRBJ2-3; size: .; DNA: TGTGCCAGCAGCTTAGAGGGTAAGGTCGGACAGGGGAAAACTAGCACAGATACGCAGTATTTT; CDR3: CASSLEGKVGQGKTSTDTQYF
V: TRBV7-9; D: TRBD1; J: TRBJ1-2; size: .; DNA: TGTGCCAGCAGCCCGGGACAGTCGGGAGGCTACACCTTC; CDR3: CASSPGQSGGYTF
V: TRBV4-1; D: .; J: TRBJ1-2; size: .; DNA: TGCGCCAGCAGCCAACTAATGGATCGGGGGATGAATGGCTACACCTTC; CDR3: CASSQLMDRGMNGYTF
V: TRBV5-5; D: .; J: TRBJ1-2; size: .; DNA: TGTGCCAGCAGCTTGCAGGGGCCCTATGGCTACACCTTC; CDR3: CASSLQGPYGYTF
V: TRBV7-3; D: TRBD1; J: TRBJ1-2; size: .; DNA: TGTGCCAGCAGCTTAGAGGGGGCCGACTATGGCTACACCTTC; CDR3: CASSLEGADYGYTF
V: TRBV5-1; D: TRBD1; J: TRBJ1-2; size: few; DNA: TGCGCCAGCAGCACCAACAGGGGTAACTATGGCTACACCTTC; CDR3: CASSTNRGNYGYTF
V: TRBV6-6; D: TRBD1; J: TRBJ2-7; size: few; DNA: TGTGCCAGCAGAAGCCCCGGACAGGGGAGGCACGAGCAGTACTTC; CDR3: CASRSPGQGRHEQYF
V: TRBV6-5; D: TRBD1; J: TRBJ1-2; size: .; DNA: TGTGCCGGGACAGGGGGGCGAGAGAGCTACACCTTC; CDR3: CAGTGGRESYTF